This entry describes one T cell receptor (beta chain). This clone's antigen is unknown. No base-level quality is on record; no much larger clone is a single base apart. These data belong to a study of vaccination effects on CD4 cells after COVID-19 (dated 2022 in TCRdb). Concerning the study at large: Each participant received two doses of an mRNA SARS-CoV-2 vaccine, either BNT162b2 or mRNA-1273. In the study, cultures from other donors were sequenced using the Oncomine TCR Beta short-read assay on an Illumina iSeq 100. In both COVID-19 convalescent patients and infection-naive vaccine recipients, the study compared SARS-CoV-2 spike-specific CD4+ TCR repertoires from before mRNA vaccination with those from after it. Altogether, some ten COVID-19 convalescent patients and 4 SARS-CoV-2-naive healthy vaccine recipients made up the full study. Here is what the overall study found, with its caveats: The study was limited by a small number of convalescent patients and lacked early post-infection timepoints. In healthy vaccine recipients, vaccine-induced clones were almost all SARS-CoV-2 mono-reactive, with only 1 of 255 cross-reactive with common cold coronaviruses. At late post-vaccination timepoints, both infection-induced and vaccine-induced clones showed marked clonal contraction, consistent with waning T cell responses.

Library prep was done by the immunoSEQ multiplex PCR assay. DNA from the CD4+ T cells that had been cultured and isolated underwent TCR beta CDR3 sequencing. Turning to the authors' computational methods: Non-productive TCR sequences were removed and reads were trimmed to the CDR3 region, keeping CDR3s of at least 7 amino acids. The MANAFEST web app was used to pick out antigen-specific clonotypes by comparing their expansion in peptide wells with that in reference cultures. To be called positive, a clone needed expansion at FDR<0.05 compared with the reference and with all other wells, an odds ratio greater than 5, and a frequency greater than 0.1% in two replicate wells. Cross-reactive clonotypes were defined as significantly expanded in SARS-CoV-2 spike wells and in at least one common cold coronavirus spike condition. Levenshtein distance calculated with the stringdist R package was used to assess CDR3 similarity, and unrooted trees were constructed with ape in R 3.6.1. TCRdb provides this immuneACCESS table in a form limited to in-frame rearrangements. Some clones are lacking; in checked studies, under half of them reflect an unresolved V gene, and why the rest are absent is not known. V and J calls plus clone size are reproduced from that table; the DNA served to infer D and trimming. This sample comprises over 55,000 clones, roughly 75% of them detected only once. The top ten hold 3.5% to 4.5% of the sample.

The germline V gene encodes CDR1 SGHTA and CDR2 FQGNSA. V has 6 bases trimmed and J has 2 bases trimmed; junction bases matching no gene number 5. The CDR3, cysteine through phenylalanine, is 15 amino acids long. Here the CDR3 DNA is all that survives: 45 bases in frame from base 1. To identify antigen-specific CD4+ T cell clonotypes by their expansion, the ViraFEST assay first stimulated PBMC with viral peptide pools and then applied TCR sequencing. After less than 13 days of culture, CD4+ T cells were isolated with the EasySep CD4+ T cell isolation kit. The absence of prior SARS-CoV-2 infection in healthy vaccine recipients was confirmed by negative nucleocapsid antibodies before and after vaccination. Each well held more than 1.5 million PBMC cultured in IMDM containing around 5% human AB serum, 9.5 to 10 IU/ml IL-2 and gentamicin, along with 10 ug/ml peptides. On days 3 and 7, half of the culture medium was replaced with fresh IL-2-containing medium. Unless noted otherwise, every peptide stimulation condition was grown in triplicate wells. PBMC were separated from whole blood using Ficoll-Paque Plus gradient centrifugation and were then either cryopreserved at -140C or used fresh. The overlapping peptide pools covered the spike proteins of SARS-CoV-2 as well as those of the common cold coronaviruses HCoV-NL63, HCoV-OC43 and HCoV-229E. The QIAamp micro DNA kit was used to extract genomic DNA from the cultured CD4+ T cells.

Sequenced material: CD4+ T cells from PBMCs cultured with HCoV-OC43 spike peptides, taken before COVID-19 vaccination. This specimen's cell subset or site label, per the study, means: HCoV-OC43 spike overlapping peptide pool stimulation. The V gene is TRBV7-2 and the J gene is TRBJ2-1; the junction holds 9 bases that match TRBD1. This TCR was recovered from a human donor who received a COVID-19 vaccine. The CDR3 protein is CASSLQGATYNEQFF. The sequenced DNA is TGTGCCAGCAGTCTACAGGGGGCCACCTACAATGAGCAGTTCTTC.